This T cell receptor (beta chain) was recovered during a study of blood T cell repertoires in COVID-19. Overall study context: Spain, Italy and the United States supplied samples that represented acute and convalescent COVID-19. The analysed material was cDNA or gDNA that came from T cells, B-cell-depleted T cells, or PBMCs.

The trim removed 4 bases at V and 5 bases at J, leaving 6 bases unmatched. Germline assignment: CDR1 SEHNR and CDR2 FQNEAQ (reference sequence). CDR3 length: 14 residues. In the original processing: Reference gene primer amplification gave estimated nucleated cell counts. Measured with immunoSEQ multiplex PCR; TCRdb has only the in-frame clones, and not every one. The V and J calls and clone size come from that table; D and trimming were worked out from the DNA. This sample has over 120,000 clones, with approximately 81% found just once. This TCR derives from a human donor in a cohort sampled during active COVID-19. Sequenced sample: peripheral blood. The rearrangement uses TRBV7-9 and TRBJ2-5; 8 bases align to TRBD1. The chain's CDR3 is CASSSQGARETQYF. DNA of the CDR3: TGTGCCAGCAGCTCTCAGGGGGCCCGCGAGACCCAGTACTTC.